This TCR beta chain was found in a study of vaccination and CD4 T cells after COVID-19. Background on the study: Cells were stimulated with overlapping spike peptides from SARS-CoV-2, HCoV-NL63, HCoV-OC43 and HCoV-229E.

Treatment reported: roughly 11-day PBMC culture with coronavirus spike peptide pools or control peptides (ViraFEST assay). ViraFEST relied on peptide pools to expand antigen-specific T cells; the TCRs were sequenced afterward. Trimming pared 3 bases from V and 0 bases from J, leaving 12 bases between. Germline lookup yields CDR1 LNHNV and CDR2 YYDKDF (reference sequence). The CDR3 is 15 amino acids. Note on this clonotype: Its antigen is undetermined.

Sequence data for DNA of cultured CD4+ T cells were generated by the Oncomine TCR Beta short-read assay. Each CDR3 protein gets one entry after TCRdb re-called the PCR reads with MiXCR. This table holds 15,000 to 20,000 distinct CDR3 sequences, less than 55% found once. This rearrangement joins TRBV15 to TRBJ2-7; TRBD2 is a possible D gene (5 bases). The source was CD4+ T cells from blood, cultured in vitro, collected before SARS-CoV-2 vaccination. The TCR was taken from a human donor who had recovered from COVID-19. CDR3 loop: CATSRGGSSSYEQYF. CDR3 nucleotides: TGTGCCACCAGCAGGGGCGGGTCGAGCTCCTACGAGCAGTACTTC. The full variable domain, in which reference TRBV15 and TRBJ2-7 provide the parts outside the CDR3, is DAMVIQNPRYQVTQFGKPVTLSCSQTLNHNVMYWYQQKSSQAPKLLFHYYDKDFNNEADTPDNFQSRRPNTSFCFLDIRSPGLGDTAMYLCATSRGGSSSYEQYFGPGTRLTVT.